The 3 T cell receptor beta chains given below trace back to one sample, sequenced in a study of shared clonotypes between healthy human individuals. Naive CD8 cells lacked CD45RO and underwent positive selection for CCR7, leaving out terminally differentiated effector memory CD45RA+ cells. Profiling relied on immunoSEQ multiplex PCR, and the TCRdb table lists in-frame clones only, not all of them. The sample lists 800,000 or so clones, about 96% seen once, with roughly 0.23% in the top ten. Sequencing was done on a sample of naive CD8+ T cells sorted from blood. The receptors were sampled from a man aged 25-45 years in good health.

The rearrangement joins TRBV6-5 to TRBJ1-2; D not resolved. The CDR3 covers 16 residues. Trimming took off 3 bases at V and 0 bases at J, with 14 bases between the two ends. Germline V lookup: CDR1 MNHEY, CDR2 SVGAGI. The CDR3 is CASSYRLGKANYGYTF. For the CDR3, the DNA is TGTGCCAGCAGTTATCGACTTGGGAAAGCTAACTATGGCTACACCTTC.

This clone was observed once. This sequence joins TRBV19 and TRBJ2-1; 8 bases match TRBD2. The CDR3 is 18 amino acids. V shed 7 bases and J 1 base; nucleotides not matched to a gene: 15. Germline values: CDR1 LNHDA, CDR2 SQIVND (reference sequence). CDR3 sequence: CASTRRGAVGTSYNEQFF. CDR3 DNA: TGTGCCAGTACCCGGCGGGGGGCTGTGGGAACGTCCTACAATGAGCAGTTCTTC.

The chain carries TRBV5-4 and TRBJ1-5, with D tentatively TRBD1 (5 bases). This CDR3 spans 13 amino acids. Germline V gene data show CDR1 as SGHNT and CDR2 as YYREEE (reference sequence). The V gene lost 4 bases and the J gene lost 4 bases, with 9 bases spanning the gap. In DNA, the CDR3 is TGTGCCAGCAGCCTGGACATTAATCAGCCCCAGCATTTT. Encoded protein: CASSLDINQPQHF.